The 28 T cell receptor beta chains below come from one sample, sequenced in a study of somatic mutations in cytotoxic T cells in rheumatoid arthritis (dated 2017 in TCRdb). Library preparation employed the immunoSEQ multiplex PCR assay. This is the immuneACCESS table as TCRdb keeps it, with only in-frame sequences that have V and J called. A part of the clones is gone; compared with another copy, unresolved V genes explain less than half, and the rest is unexplained. This sample gives around 20,000 clones in total; approximately 80% of them show up just once. Of the sample, over 13% is held by the ten largest clones. Sequencing input: CD8+ T cells sorted from blood. These receptors originate from an adult with rheumatoid arthritis.

This rearrangement joins TRBV13 to TRBJ2-7; 8 bases align to TRBD2. J gave up 4 bases and V 5 bases, and 10 bases lay outside the gene matches. CDR3 size: 15 residues. CDR1 and CDR2 from the germline V gene are PRHDT and FYEKMQ (reference sequence). The CDR3 sequence: CASSHPATSGYEQYF. In nucleotides, the CDR3 is TGTGCCAGCAGCCACCCGGCCACTAGCGGTTACGAGCAGTACTTC.

This chain uses TRBV19 with TRBJ2-1; 10 bases are a match to TRBD2. The germline V gene encodes CDR1 LNHDA and CDR2 SQIVND (reference sequence). There are 14 residues in the CDR3. V trimming: 5 bases; J trimming: 5 bases; junction bases outside the gene matches: 3. CDR3 residues: CASSQAGGDNEQFF. The CDR3 DNA is TGTGCCAGTAGTCAAGCGGGGGGGGACAATGAGCAGTTCTTC.

The chain carries TRBV5-8 and TRBJ1-2; TRBD1 aligns across 8 bases. The germline V gene encodes CDR1 SGHTS and CDR2 YDEGEE. The CDR3 runs 18 residues. With V trimmed by 2 bases and J by 1 base, 13 bases remained unmatched. The CDR3 spells CASSFRTGQGKNNYGYTF. The DNA of the CDR3 is TGTGCCAGCAGCTTTAGGACCGGACAGGGCAAGAATAACTATGGCTACACCTTC. Using reference TRBV5-8 and TRBJ1-2 for the parts outside the CDR3, the full variable domain is EAGVTQSPTHLIKTRGQQATLRCSPISGHTSVYWYQQALGLGLQFLLWYDEGEERNRGNFPPRFSGRQFPNYSSELNVNALELEDSALYLCASSFRTGQGKNNYGYTFGSGTRLTVV.

The rearrangement links TRBV27 to TRBJ2-7; 9 bases line up with TRBD2. Germline values: CDR1 MNHEY, CDR2 SMNVEV (reference sequence). The junction had 5 bases not matched to a gene; V was cut back by 8 bases and J by 3 bases. CDR3 length: 13 amino acids. CDR3 bases: TGTGCCAGCGGAAGCGGGAGGTTCTACGAGCAGTACTTC. This sequence encodes CASGSGRFYEQYF.

CDR3 DNA sequence: TGCGCCAGCAGACATATGACAGGGTCCTACGAGCAGTACTTC. Amino acid sequence: CASRHMTGSYEQYF. V and J are TRBV5-1 and TRBJ2-7, with 7 bases aligning to TRBD1. The germline CDR1 and CDR2 sequences are SGHRS and YFSETQ. This CDR3 has 14 amino acids. V gave up 5 bases and J gave up 1 base; unmatched junction bases: 6.

The DNA for the CDR3 is TGCGCCAGCAGCGGTGACAGGAGCTATGAAGCTTTCTTT. Translating gives CASSGDRSYEAFF. This rearrangement joins TRBV5-1 to TRBJ1-1, with D tentatively TRBD1 (6 bases). Trimming left V 4 bases short and J 7 bases short, with 14 bases between. CDR1 and CDR2 (germline): SGHRS, YFSETQ. This CDR3 is built from 13 residues.

The chain carries TRBV7-9 and TRBJ2-1, with D unclear. V was pared by 7 bases and J by 3 bases, with 10 bases between. CDR3 size: 13 residues. Germline values: CDR1 SEHNR, CDR2 FQNEAQ (reference sequence). CDR3 coding DNA: TGTGCCAGCACCCCAAGTAGCTACAATGAGCAGTTCTTC. This codes for CASTPSSYNEQFF.

This chain connects TRBV13 to TRBJ2-3, with D possibly called TRBD1 or TRBD2 (5 bases each). The germline gives CDR1 PRHDT, CDR2 FYEKMQ (reference sequence). The CDR3 totals 17 residues. The V and J ends lost 5 bases and 4 bases respectively, with 22 bases between them. The CDR3 DNA is TGTGCCAGCAGCGGTAGGGGAGACACCTTTAACTCAGATACGCAGTATTTT. This encodes CASSGRGDTFNSDTQYF.

The chain joins TRBV29-1 to TRBJ2-1; 12 bases are a match to TRBD2. Germline V gene lookup returns CDR1 SQVTM and CDR2 ANQGSEA. V lost 3 bases and J lost 8; bases outside the gene matches: 8. The CDR3 length is 15 residues. CDR3 DNA: TGCAGCGTTGATAGGTCACTAGCGGGGGGATATGAGCAGTTCTTC. This encodes CSVDRSLAGGYEQFF.

This sequence joins TRBV29-1 and TRBJ2-1, with D hard to call. This CDR3 comprises 13 residues. V was shortened by 5 bases and J by 4 bases, with 12 bases between the two germline ends. CDR1 and CDR2 from the germline V gene are SQVTM and ANQGSEA. The CDR3 reads CSVRNGQYNEQFF. As DNA, the CDR3 is TGCAGCGTTCGGAATGGGCAGTACAATGAGCAGTTCTTC.

The chain links TRBV9 to TRBJ2-5; the match to TRBD1 covers 7 bases. V dropped 2 bases and J dropped 2; count of bases not matched to a gene: 6. Germline loops: CDR1 SGDLS, CDR2 YYNGEE. The CDR3 totals 15 residues. The CDR3 bases are TGTGCCAGCAGCGTGGAAGGGGGCCGGCAAGAGACCCAGTACTTC. This sequence encodes CASSVEGGRQETQYF.

The gene calls are TRBV14 and TRBJ2-7; D not certain. With 5 bases removed from V and 2 bases from J, the gap between germline ends came to 16 bases. Germline CDR1 SGHDN, CDR2 FVKESK. This CDR3 has 15 residues. In nucleotides, the CDR3 is TGTGCCAGCAGCGTATTTGGCGCTCCAACCTACGAGCAGTACTTC. Protein product: CASSVFGAPTYEQYF.

This chain connects TRBV4-3 to TRBJ2-7, with 8 bases identical to TRBD2. J was trimmed by 4 bases and V by 3 bases; bases with no gene match: 2. Germline CDR1 and CDR2: LGHNA and YSLEER. The CDR3 runs to 13 residues. The CDR3 spells CASSQLAGYEQYF. CDR3 nucleotide sequence: TGCGCCAGCAGCCAGTTAGCGGGGTACGAGCAGTACTTC.

This chain connects TRBV5-1 to TRBJ2-3, with D tentatively TRBD2 (5 bases). The CDR3 is 11 residues long. V lost 7 bases, J lost 14 bases, and 17 bases lay in between. Germline V gene lookup returns CDR1 SGHRS and CDR2 YFSETQ. The CDR3 loop reads CASPKGRGSYF. The CDR3 DNA reads as TGCGCCAGCCCTAAAGGGAGAGGGTCGTATTTT.

The J gene is TRBJ1-6, the V gene TRBV20-1; D is unclear. V dropped 4 bases and J dropped 10 bases, with 8 bases sitting between them. The germline V gene has CDR1 DFQATT and CDR2 SNEGSKA (reference sequence). This CDR3 spans 11 amino acids. CDR3 residues: CSATGESPLHF. The CDR3 DNA reads TGCAGTGCTACCGGGGAGTCACCCCTCCACTTT.

The rearrangement links TRBV19 to TRBJ2-7, with TRBD1 matching over 8 bases. CDR1 LNHDA and CDR2 SQIVND come from the germline V gene (reference sequence). CDR3 length: 15 residues. With V trimmed by 5 bases and J by 2 bases, 8 bases remained unmatched. For the CDR3, the DNA is TGTGCCAGTAGTTTCGACAGGGGAGTCCCCTACGAGCAGTACTTC. Translating it yields CASSFDRGVPYEQYF.

The chain uses TRBV7-2 and TRBJ2-2, with 8 bases identical to TRBD1. Germline V gives CDR1 SGHTA, CDR2 FQGNSA. The CDR3 covers 15 residues. Trimming took 5 bases from V and 4 from J; bases not matched to a gene: 6. The CDR3 spells CASSLDRAGTGELFF. The CDR3 DNA reads TGTGCCAGCAGCCTGGACAGGGCGGGCACCGGGGAGCTGTTTTTT.

The chain links TRBV4-2 to TRBJ2-5; D is tentatively TRBD1 or TRBD2 (5 bases each). Trimming shortened V by 2 bases and J by 1 base, and 11 bases separated the two germline ends. Germline V gene sequence: CDR1 LGHNA, CDR2 YNFKEQ. The CDR3 has 15 amino acids. The CDR3 coding sequence is TGTGCCAGCAGCCAAATGCCGGGACCCCAAGAGACCCAGTACTTC. Protein sequence: CASSQMPGPQETQYF.

The chain couples TRBV15 to TRBJ1-5; D gene ambiguous. Germline CDR1 and CDR2: LNHNV and YYDKDF (reference sequence). V lost 1 base and J lost 6, with 10 bases in between. The CDR3 has 14 residues. The CDR3 DNA sequence: TGTGCCACCAGCAGAGGGGTAGGCACTCAGCCCCAGCATTTT. It is translated as CATSRGVGTQPQHF.

This clone showed up just once. The genes are TRBV2 and TRBJ1-5, with 8 bases fitting TRBD1. Germline CDR1 and CDR2: SNHLY and FYNNEI. This CDR3 contains 16 residues. V lost 3 bases, J lost 0 bases, and 4 bases stayed unmatched. In DNA, the CDR3 is TGTGCCAGCAGTGAGGACAGGGCCTATAGCAATCAGCCCCAGCATTTT. Its protein product is CASSEDRAYSNQPQHF.

V is TRBV6-4 and J is TRBJ2-3; D is ambiguous. Trimming cost V 8 bases and J 6 bases, with 18 bases left between them. The CDR3 is 14 residues long. CDR1 is MRHNA, CDR2 SNTAGT, per germline. The CDR3: CASLPFPHSDTQYF. The CDR3 bases are TGTGCCAGCCTACCCTTCCCACATTCGGATACGCAGTATTTT.

The chain joins TRBV25-1 to TRBJ2-7; D gene uncertain. The CDR3 runs 11 residues. Per germline, CDR1 MGHDK and CDR2 SYGVNS. The V and J ends lost 3 bases and 4 bases respectively, with 4 bases between them. This CDR3 reads CASSDGYEQYF. The CDR3 bases are TGTGCCAGCAGTGACGGTTACGAGCAGTACTTC.

The chain couples TRBV30 to TRBJ2-1; no clear D gene. V lost 2 bases to trimming and J lost 4 bases, with 9 bases between them. The CDR3 totals 13 residues. Germline V CDR1 and CDR2: GTSNPN, SVGIG (reference sequence). This CDR3 reads CAWSSGPYNEQFF. DNA of the CDR3: TGTGCCTGGAGTTCCGGGCCTTACAATGAGCAGTTCTTC.

The chain uses TRBV30 and TRBJ2-7; D is uncertain. The V end lost 5 bases, the J end lost 3 bases, and 8 bases lay between the germline ends. This CDR3 is built from 11 residues. Germline CDR1 GTSNPN, CDR2 SVGIG (reference sequence). The CDR3 sequence is CAWGPYYEQYF. CDR3 DNA: TGTGCCTGGGGCCCCTACTACGAGCAGTACTTC.

The gene calls are TRBV5-1 and TRBJ2-7; D unclear. CDR3 length: 15 amino acids. Trimming stripped 4 bases from V and 0 bases from J, with 14 bases between. Looked up from germline, CDR1 is SGHRS and CDR2 is YFSETQ. The CDR3 sequence is CASSPRGVSSYEQYF. CDR3 DNA: TGCGCCAGCAGCCCTCGTGGGGTAAGCTCCTACGAGCAGTACTTC.

The V call is TRBV27, the J call TRBJ2-1; D is uncertain. The CDR3 is 15 amino acids. The germline V gene has CDR1 MNHEY and CDR2 SMNVEV (reference sequence). Trimming shortened V by 5 bases and J by 0 bases, and 11 bases separated the two germline ends. Here the CDR3 reads CASSTTESSYNEQFF. CDR3 DNA sequence: TGTGCCAGCAGTACCACTGAAAGCTCCTACAATGAGCAGTTCTTC.

The sample holds one count of this clone. This rearrangement joins TRBV13 to TRBJ2-7; the D gene could be TRBD1 or TRBD2 (6 bases each). This CDR3 is built from 12 residues. From germline, CDR1 is PRHDT and CDR2 FYEKMQ (reference sequence). V was pared by 3 bases and J by 7 bases, with 10 bases between. For the CDR3, the DNA is TGTGCCAGCAGCTTGGGGGGCCGGGAGCAGTACTTC. The encoded protein is CASSLGGREQYF.

The chain links TRBV25-1 to TRBJ2-7; 8 nucleotides line up with TRBD1. After removal of 2 bases from V and 2 bases from J, the junction contained 5 bases not matched to a gene. From germline, CDR1 is MGHDK and CDR2 SYGVNS. The CDR3 runs to 15 residues. The CDR3 sequence is CASSERTGWAYEQYF. CDR3 in DNA: TGTGCCAGCAGTGAAAGGACAGGGTGGGCCTACGAGCAGTACTTC.